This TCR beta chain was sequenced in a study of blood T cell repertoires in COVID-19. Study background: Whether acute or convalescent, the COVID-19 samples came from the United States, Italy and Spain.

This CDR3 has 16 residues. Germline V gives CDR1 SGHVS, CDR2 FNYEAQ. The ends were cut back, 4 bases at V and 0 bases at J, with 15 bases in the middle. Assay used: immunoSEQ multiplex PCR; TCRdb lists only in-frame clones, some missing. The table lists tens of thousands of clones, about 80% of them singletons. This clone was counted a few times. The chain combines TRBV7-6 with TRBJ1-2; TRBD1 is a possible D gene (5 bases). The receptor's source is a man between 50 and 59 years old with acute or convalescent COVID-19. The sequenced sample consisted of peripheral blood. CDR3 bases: TGTGCCAGCAGCTCCGAACAGGCAGGAGCTAACTATGGCTACACCTTC. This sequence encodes CASSSEQAGANYGYTF. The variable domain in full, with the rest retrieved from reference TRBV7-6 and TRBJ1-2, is GAGVSQSPRYKVTKRGQDVALRCDPISGHVSLYWYRQALGQGPEFLTYFNYEAQQDKSGLPNDRFSAERPEGSISTLTIQRTEQRDSAMYRCASSSEQAGANYGYTFGSGTRLTVV.